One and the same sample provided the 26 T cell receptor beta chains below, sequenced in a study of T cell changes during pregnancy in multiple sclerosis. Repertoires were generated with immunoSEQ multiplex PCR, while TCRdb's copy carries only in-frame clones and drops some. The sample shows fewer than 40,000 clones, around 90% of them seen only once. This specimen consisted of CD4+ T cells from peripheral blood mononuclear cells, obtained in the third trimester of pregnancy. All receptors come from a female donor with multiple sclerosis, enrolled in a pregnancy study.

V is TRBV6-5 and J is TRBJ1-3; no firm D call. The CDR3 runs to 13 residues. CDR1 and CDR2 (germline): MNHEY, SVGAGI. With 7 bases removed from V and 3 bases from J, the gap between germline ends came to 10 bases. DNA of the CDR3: TGTGCCAGCATCCCCACAAATGGAAACACCATATATTTT. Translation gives CASIPTNGNTIYF.

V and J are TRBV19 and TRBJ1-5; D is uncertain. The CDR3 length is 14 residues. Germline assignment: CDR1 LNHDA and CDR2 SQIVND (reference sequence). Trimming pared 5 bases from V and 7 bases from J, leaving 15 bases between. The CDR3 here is CASSHTSWSQPQHF. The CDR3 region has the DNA TGTGCCAGTAGTCATACTTCTTGGAGCCAGCCCCAGCATTTT.

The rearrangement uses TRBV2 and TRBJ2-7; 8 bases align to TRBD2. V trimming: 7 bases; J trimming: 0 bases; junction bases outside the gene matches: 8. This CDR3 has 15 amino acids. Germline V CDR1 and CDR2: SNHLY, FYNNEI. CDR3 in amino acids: CASNLAGTSSYEQYF. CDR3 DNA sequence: TGTGCCAGCAACCTAGCGGGCACAAGCTCCTACGAGCAGTACTTC.

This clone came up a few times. Here the CDR3 reads CSVGEPSQPQHF. CDR3 DNA: TGCAGCGTTGGAGAGCCTAGTCAGCCCCAGCATTTT. The V and J genes are TRBV29-1 and TRBJ1-5; D unclear. CDR3 length: 12 residues. Trimming took 4 bases from V and 6 from J, leaving 10 bases between them. CDR1 is SQVTM, CDR2 ANQGSEA, per germline. Full variable domain (missing parts from reference TRBV29-1 and TRBJ1-5): SAVISQKPSRDICQRGTSLTIQCQVDSQVTMMFWYRQQPGQSLTLIATANQGSEATYESGFVIDKFPISRPNLTFSTLTVSNMSPEDSSIYLCSVGEPSQPQHFGDGTRLSIL.

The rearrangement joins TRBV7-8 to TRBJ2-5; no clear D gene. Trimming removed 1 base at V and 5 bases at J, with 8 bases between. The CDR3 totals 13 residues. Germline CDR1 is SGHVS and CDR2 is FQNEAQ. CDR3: CASSLDEAETQYF. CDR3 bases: TGTGCCAGCAGCTTAGATGAGGCGGAGACCCAGTACTTC. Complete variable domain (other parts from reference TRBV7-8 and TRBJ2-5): GAGVSQSPRYKVAKRGQDVALRCDPISGHVSLFWYQQALGQGPEFLTYFQNEAQLDKSGLPSDRFFAERPEGSVSTLKIQRTQQEDSAVYLCASSLDEAETQYFGPGTRLLVL.

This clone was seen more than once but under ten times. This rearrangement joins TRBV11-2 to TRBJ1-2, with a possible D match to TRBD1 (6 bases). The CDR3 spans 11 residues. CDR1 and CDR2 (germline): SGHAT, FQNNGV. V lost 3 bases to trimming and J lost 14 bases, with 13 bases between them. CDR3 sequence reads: CASSFSVGQTF. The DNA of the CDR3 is TGTGCCAGCAGCTTTAGTGTAGGACAGACCTTC.

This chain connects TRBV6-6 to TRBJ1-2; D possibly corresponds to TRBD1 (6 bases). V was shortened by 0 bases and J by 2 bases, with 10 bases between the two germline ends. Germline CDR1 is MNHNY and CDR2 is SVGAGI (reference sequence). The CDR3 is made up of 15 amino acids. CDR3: CASSYSQGPNYGYTF. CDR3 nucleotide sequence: TGTGCCAGCAGTTACTCCCAGGGGCCAAACTATGGCTACACCTTC.

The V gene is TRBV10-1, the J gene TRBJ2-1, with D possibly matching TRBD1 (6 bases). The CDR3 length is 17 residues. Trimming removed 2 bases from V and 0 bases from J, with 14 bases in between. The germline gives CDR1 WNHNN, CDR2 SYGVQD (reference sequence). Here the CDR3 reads CASSEAGVSNSYNEQFF. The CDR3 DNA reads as TGCGCCAGCAGTGAGGCAGGGGTTTCCAACTCCTACAATGAGCAGTTCTTC.

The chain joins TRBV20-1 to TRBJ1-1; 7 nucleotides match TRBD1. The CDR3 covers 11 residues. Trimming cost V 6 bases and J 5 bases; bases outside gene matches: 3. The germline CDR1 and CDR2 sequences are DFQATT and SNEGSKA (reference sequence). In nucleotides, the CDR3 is TGCAGTGCCAGGGGGTATACTGAAGCTTTCTTT. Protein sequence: CSARGYTEAFF.

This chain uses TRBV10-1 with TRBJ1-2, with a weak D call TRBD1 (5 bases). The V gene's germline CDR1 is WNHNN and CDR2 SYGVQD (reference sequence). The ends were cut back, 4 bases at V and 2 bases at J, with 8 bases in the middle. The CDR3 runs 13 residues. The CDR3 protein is CASSGQGNYGYTF. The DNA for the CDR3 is TGCGCCAGCAGTGGGCAGGGAAACTATGGCTACACCTTC.

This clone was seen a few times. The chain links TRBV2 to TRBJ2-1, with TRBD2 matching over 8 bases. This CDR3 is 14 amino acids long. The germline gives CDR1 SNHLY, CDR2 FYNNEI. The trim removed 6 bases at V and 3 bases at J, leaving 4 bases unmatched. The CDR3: CASRTSGLYNEQFF. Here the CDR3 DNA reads TGTGCCAGCAGAACTAGCGGACTCTACAATGAGCAGTTCTTC. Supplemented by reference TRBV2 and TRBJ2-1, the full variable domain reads EPEVTQTPSHQVTQMGQEVILRCVPISNHLYFYWYRQILGQKVEFLVSFYNNEISEKSEIFDDQFSVERPDGSNFTLKIRSTKLEDSAMYFCASRTSGLYNEQFFGPGTRLTVL.

The CDR3 loop is CASSQRRGVVNTEAFF. The CDR3 region has the DNA TGTGCCAGCAGCCAACGGCGGGGGGTAGTGAACACTGAAGCTTTCTTT. The chain employs TRBV7-8 and TRBJ1-1; maybe TRBD1 (5 bases). This CDR3 has 16 residues. In germline, CDR1 is SGHVS, CDR2 FQNEAQ. Trimming pared 5 bases from V and 0 bases from J, leaving 16 bases between.

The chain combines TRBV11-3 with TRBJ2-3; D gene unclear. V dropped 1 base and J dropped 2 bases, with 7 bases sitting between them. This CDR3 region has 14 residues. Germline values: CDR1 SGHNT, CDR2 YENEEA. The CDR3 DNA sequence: TGTGCCAGCAGCTTAGGCGCCTCCACAGATACGCAGTATTTT. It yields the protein CASSLGASTDTQYF.

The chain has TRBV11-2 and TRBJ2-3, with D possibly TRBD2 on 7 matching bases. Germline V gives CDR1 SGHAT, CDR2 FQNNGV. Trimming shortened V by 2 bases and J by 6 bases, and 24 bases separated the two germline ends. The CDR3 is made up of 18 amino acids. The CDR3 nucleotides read TGTGCCAGCAGCTTACTCCGAGGGGGGACTACCCGGGTGGATACGCAGTATTTT. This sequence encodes CASSLLRGGTTRVDTQYF.

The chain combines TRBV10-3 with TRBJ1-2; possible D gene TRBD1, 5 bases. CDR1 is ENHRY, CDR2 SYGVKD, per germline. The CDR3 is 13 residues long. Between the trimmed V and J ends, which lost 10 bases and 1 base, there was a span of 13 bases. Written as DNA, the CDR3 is TGTGCCACGACAGAGGCCCTTAACTATGGCTACACCTTC. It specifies CATTEALNYGYTF.

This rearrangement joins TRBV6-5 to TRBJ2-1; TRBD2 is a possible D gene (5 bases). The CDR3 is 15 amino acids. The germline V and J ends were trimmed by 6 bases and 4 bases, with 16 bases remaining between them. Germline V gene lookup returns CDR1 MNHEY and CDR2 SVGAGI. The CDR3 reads CASSSLANPYNEQFF. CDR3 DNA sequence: TGTGCCAGCAGCTCCCTAGCCAATCCATACAATGAGCAGTTCTTC.

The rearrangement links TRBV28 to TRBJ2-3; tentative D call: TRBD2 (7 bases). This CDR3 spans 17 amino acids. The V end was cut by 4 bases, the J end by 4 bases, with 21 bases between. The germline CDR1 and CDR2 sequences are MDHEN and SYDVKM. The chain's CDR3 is CASSSQQGGSSADTQYF. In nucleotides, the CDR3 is TGTGCCAGCAGTTCCCAACAGGGCGGGAGCTCCGCAGATACGCAGTATTTT. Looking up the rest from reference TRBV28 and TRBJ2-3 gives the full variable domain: DVKVTQSSRYLVKRTGEKVFLECVQDMDHENMFWYRQDPGLGLRLIYFSYDVKMKEKGDIPEGYSVSREKKERFSLILESASTNQTSMYLCASSSQQGGSSADTQYFGPGTRLTVL.

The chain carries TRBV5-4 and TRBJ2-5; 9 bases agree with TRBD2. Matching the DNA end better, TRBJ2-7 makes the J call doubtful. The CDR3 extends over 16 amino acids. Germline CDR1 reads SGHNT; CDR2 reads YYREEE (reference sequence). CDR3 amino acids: CASSYNSGSRSYEQYF. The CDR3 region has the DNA TGTGCCAGCAGCTATAATAGCGGGAGTAGGTCCTACGAGCAGTACTTC.

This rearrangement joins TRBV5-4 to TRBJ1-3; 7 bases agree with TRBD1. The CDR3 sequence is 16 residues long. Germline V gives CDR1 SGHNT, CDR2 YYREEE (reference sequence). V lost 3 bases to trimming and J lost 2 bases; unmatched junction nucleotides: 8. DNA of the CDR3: TGTGCCAGCAGCTCCCAGGGGGTAAGAGCTGGAAACACCATATATTTT. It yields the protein CASSSQGVRAGNTIYF.

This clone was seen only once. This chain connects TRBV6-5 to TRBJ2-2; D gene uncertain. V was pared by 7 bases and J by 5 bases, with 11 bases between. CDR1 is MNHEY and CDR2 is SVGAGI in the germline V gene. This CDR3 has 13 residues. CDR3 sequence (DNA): TGTGCCAGCACCCTAGTCGAGACCGGGGAGCTGTTTTTT. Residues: CASTLVETGELFF.

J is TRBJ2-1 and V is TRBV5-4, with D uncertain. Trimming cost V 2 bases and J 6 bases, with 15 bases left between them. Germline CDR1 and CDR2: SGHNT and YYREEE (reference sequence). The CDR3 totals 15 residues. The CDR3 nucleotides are TGTGCCAGCAGCTTAAGACGAGCAGGAATCAATGAGCAGTTCTTC. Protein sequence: CASSLRRAGINEQFF. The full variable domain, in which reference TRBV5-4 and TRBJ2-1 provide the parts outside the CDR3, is ETGVTQSPTHLIKTRGQQVTLRCSSQSGHNTVSWYQQALGQGPQFIFQYYREEENGRGNFPPRFSGLQFPNYSSELNVNALELDDSALYLCASSLRRAGINEQFFGPGTRLTVL.

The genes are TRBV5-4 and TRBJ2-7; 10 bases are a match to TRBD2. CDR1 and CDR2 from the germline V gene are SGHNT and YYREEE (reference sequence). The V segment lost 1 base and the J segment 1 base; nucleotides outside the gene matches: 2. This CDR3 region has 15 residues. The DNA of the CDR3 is TGTGCCAGCAGCTTGTGGACTAGCGGTTCCTACGAGCAGTACTTC. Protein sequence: CASSLWTSGSYEQYF.

For the CDR3, the DNA is TGTGCCAGCAGCTGGGACAGGGAGACCCAGTACTTC. It specifies CASSWDRETQYF. The chain uses TRBV7-2 and TRBJ2-5; 8 bases match TRBD1. This CDR3 contains 12 residues. Germline CDR1 reads SGHTA; CDR2 reads FQGNSA. Germline trimming cut 4 bases from V and 5 bases from J; bases unmatched to any gene: 0.

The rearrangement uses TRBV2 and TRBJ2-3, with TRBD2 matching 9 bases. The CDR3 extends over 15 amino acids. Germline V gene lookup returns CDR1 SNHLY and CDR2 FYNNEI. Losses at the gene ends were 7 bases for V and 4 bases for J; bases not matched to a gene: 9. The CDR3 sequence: CASTLRGGESDTQYF. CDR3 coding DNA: TGTGCCAGCACTTTGCGGGGGGGGGAGTCAGATACGCAGTATTTT.

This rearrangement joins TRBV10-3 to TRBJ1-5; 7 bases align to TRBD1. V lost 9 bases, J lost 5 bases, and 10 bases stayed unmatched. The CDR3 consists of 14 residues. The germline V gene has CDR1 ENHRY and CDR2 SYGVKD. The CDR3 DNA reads TGTGCCATTTCCGACAGGGCTGCGGATCAGCCCCAGCATTTT. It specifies CAISDRAADQPQHF.

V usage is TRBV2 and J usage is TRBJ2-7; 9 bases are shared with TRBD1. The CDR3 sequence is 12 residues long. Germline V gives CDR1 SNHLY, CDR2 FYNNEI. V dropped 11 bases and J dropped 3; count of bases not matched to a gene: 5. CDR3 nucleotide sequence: TGTGCCTACCGGGACAGGGTCTACGAGCAGTACTTC. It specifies CAYRDRVYEQYF.